These 31 T cell receptor beta chains were all obtained from the same sample, sequenced in a study of CXCR3-negative and CXCR3-positive naive CD8 T cells. 5' RACE with UMI labels generated the TRB cDNA libraries. TCRdb reworked the 5' RACE reads into one entry per CDR3 protein, no DNA. This repertoire includes about 89,000 distinct CDR3 sequences. These receptors' targets are unknown. Study-wide points: A higher hydrophobicity marked the TRB CDR3s of CXCR3-positive naive cells versus CXCR3-negative naive cells.

Sequencing used naive CXCR3+ CD8+ T cells from blood. Subset specified: CD45RO-CCR7+CD27+CD95- naive CD8+ T cells expressing CXCR3 (TNR3+). Source of these receptors: a human donor in good health. Some clones in this sample may be carry-over from other donors' samples.

This chain joins TRBV10-3 and TRBJ2-7; TCRdb proposes TRBD1, but this gene call is untestable without DNA. In germline, CDR1 is ENHRY, CDR2 SYGVKD. The length of the CDR3 is 15 residues. CDR3 in amino acids: CAIGSRQGGRYEQYF.

This CDR3 reads CASSEGLAGANYEQYF. This chain joins TRBV2 and TRBJ2-7; TCRdb picks TRBD1, but there is no DNA to check that call. The CDR3 is 16 amino acids. The germline CDR1 and CDR2 sequences are SNHLY and FYNNEI.

The V call is TRBV7-2, the J call TRBJ2-1; absent DNA, TCRdb's TRBD2 call cannot be checked. This CDR3 spans 18 amino acids. The V gene's germline CDR1 is SGHTA and CDR2 FQGNSA. CDR3 amino acids: CASSLRRSGSPRVNEQFF.

The chain has TRBV19 and TRBJ2-4; checking the TCRdb D call of TRBD2 is not possible without DNA. Germline V gene sequence: CDR1 LNHDA, CDR2 SQIVND (reference sequence). The CDR3 contains 16 residues. CDR3 protein: CASSTLAGAEENIQYF.

The rearrangement links TRBV7-6 to TRBJ2-2; as DNA is missing, the TRBD1 call by TCRdb cannot be tested. This CDR3 is 15 amino acids long. CDR1 SGHVS and CDR2 FNYEAQ come from the germline V gene. The CDR3 loop is CASSGGQGYTGELFF.

V and J are TRBV29-1 and TRBJ1-2. Germline loops: CDR1 SQVTM, CDR2 ANQGSEA. CDR3 size: 14 residues. CDR3 sequence: CSVESGSDNYGYTF.

The chain recombines TRBV14 with TRBJ2-5. Germline CDR1 reads SGHDN; CDR2 reads FVKESK. This CDR3 has 13 amino acids. CDR3 in amino acids: CASSQFLEETQYF.

This rearrangement joins TRBV11-3 to TRBJ1-2; with no DNA, the TCRdb D assignment of TRBD1 cannot be verified. Per germline, CDR1 SGHNT and CDR2 YENEEA. The CDR3 is 16 amino acids. CDR3 region: CASSRLLDGGSNGYTF.

The chain uses TRBV28 and TRBJ2-7. This CDR3 region has 13 residues. Germline CDR1 reads MDHEN; CDR2 reads SYDVKM. CDR3 sequence: CASRLAVNYEQYF.

The CDR3 region is CASSGTRNTEAFF. V gene TRBV27 combines with J gene TRBJ1-1; TCRdb selects TRBD1, and the lack of DNA leaves this call unchecked. The germline V gene encodes CDR1 MNHEY and CDR2 SMNVEV (reference sequence). The CDR3 totals 13 residues.

The chain couples TRBV13 to TRBJ2-1; TCRdb names TRBD2, which stays unverified in the absence of DNA. Germline V gives CDR1 PRHDT, CDR2 FYEKMQ (reference sequence). The CDR3 length is 13 residues. The CDR3 reads CASSWTGGNEQFF.

The chain's CDR3 is CASSASGTHYEQYF. The rearrangement joins TRBV2 to TRBJ2-7; without DNA, the TCRdb call of TRBD1 cannot be checked. Germline V gene sequence: CDR1 SNHLY, CDR2 FYNNEI. The CDR3 loop spans 14 amino acids.

This chain uses TRBV11-2 with TRBJ2-2; with no DNA, the TCRdb D assignment of TRBD1 cannot be verified. This CDR3 comprises 16 residues. The germline CDR1 and CDR2 sequences are SGHAT and FQNNGV. The chain's CDR3 is CASSQEVGPNTGELFF.

The V gene is TRBV7-9, the J gene TRBJ1-5; checking the TCRdb D call of TRBD1 is not possible without DNA. The CDR3 sequence is 13 residues long. Germline V gene data show CDR1 as SEHNR and CDR2 as FQNEAQ (reference sequence). Here the CDR3 reads CASSSGAYQPQHF. Full variable domain (remainder filled in from reference TRBV7-9 and TRBJ1-5): DTGVSQNPRHKITKRGQNVTFRCDPISEHNRLYWYRQTLGQGPEFLTYFQNEAQLEKSRLLSDRFSAERPKGSFSTLEIQRTEQGDSAMYLCASSSGAYQPQHFGDGTRLSIL.

The J gene is TRBJ2-5, the V gene TRBV3-1. The germline CDR1 and CDR2 sequences are LGHDT and YNNKEL (reference sequence). The CDR3 covers 13 residues. CDR3 loop: CASSHRRKETQYF.

The chain is built from TRBV29-1 and TRBJ2-1; with no DNA, the TCRdb D assignment of TRBD2 cannot be verified. Germline V CDR1 and CDR2: SQVTM, ANQGSEA. The CDR3 has 19 amino acids. The CDR3 loop reads CSVEGGLAGDAYSDNEQFF.

The chain links TRBV28 to TRBJ1-1; TCRdb's assignment of TRBD1 cannot be checked, as there is no DNA. The CDR3 spans 16 residues. CDR1 MDHEN and CDR2 SYDVKM come from the germline V gene. The CDR3 reads CASSFQQNRMNTEAFF. The variable domain in full, with the rest retrieved from reference TRBV28 and TRBJ1-1, is DVKVTQSSRYLVKRTGEKVFLECVQDMDHENMFWYRQDPGLGLRLIYFSYDVKMKEKGDIPEGYSVSREKKERFSLILESASTNQTSMYLCASSFQQNRMNTEAFFGQGTRLTVV.

The V and J genes are TRBV5-1 and TRBJ2-1. The germline gives CDR1 SGHRS, CDR2 YFSETQ. The CDR3 length is 16 residues. CDR3 protein: CASSLPSGEPYNEQFF.

The gene calls are TRBV9 and TRBJ2-7; TCRdb's D call, TRBD1, is unchecked because there is no DNA. Germline CDR1 reads SGDLS; CDR2 reads YYNGEE. The CDR3 sequence is 14 residues long. This CDR3 is CASSASGTEYEQYF.

The gene calls are TRBV5-1 and TRBJ2-1; TCRdb calls TRBD2, which cannot be checked without DNA. The CDR3 sequence is 14 residues long. Germline V gene data show CDR1 as SGHRS and CDR2 as YFSETQ. The CDR3 loop reads CASSQASGGQEQFF. Using reference TRBV5-1 and TRBJ2-1 for the parts outside the CDR3, the full variable domain is KAGVTQTPRYLIKTRGQQVTLSCSPISGHRSVSWYQQTPGQGLQFLFEYFSETQRNKGNFPGRFSGRQFSNSRSEMNVSTLELGDSALYLCASSQASGGQEQFFGPGTRLTVL.

The gene calls are TRBV4-1 and TRBJ2-7; TCRdb reports TRBD2, a call that lacks DNA to check it against. The CDR3 runs to 15 residues. Germline V CDR1 and CDR2: MGHRA, YSYEKL. CDR3 residues: CASSHPGLGNYEQYF.

The chain's CDR3 is CASRGLGSPLHF. This chain connects TRBV28 to TRBJ1-6. This CDR3 spans 12 amino acids. CDR1 and CDR2 (germline): MDHEN, SYDVKM.

The chain uses TRBV6-6 and TRBJ1-1. CDR3 length equals 14 residues. Germline CDR1 reads MNHNY; CDR2 reads SVGAGI (reference sequence). This CDR3 reads CASSYSKGSTEAFF.

The V call is TRBV5-1, the J call TRBJ2-1; TCRdb gives TRBD2 as the D gene, but with no DNA this cannot be confirmed. This CDR3 is built from 16 residues. The germline V gene encodes CDR1 SGHRS and CDR2 YFSETQ. The CDR3 protein is CASSLELAGGYNEQFF.

V and J are TRBV28 and TRBJ2-7; checking the TCRdb D call of TRBD1 is not possible without DNA. Germline V gene lookup returns CDR1 MDHEN and CDR2 SYDVKM. This CDR3 is built from 14 residues. CDR3 protein: CASSLRLGRWEQYF.

This chain uses TRBV23-1 with TRBJ1-2; checking the TCRdb D call of TRBD1 is not possible without DNA. TRBV23-1 is an open reading frame, and its role is uncertain. The CDR3 extends over 15 amino acids. The CDR3 sequence: CASSPRDNFNYGYTF.

V gene TRBV29-1 combines with J gene TRBJ2-1; with no DNA, the TCRdb D assignment of TRBD1 cannot be verified. Germline-derived CDR1 and CDR2 are SQVTM and ANQGSEA. The CDR3 runs 13 residues. The CDR3 loop reads CSVDGSRGYEQFF.

The CDR3 spells CSVEWTGSQETQYF. The chain recombines TRBV29-1 with TRBJ2-5. Germline V gives CDR1 SQVTM, CDR2 ANQGSEA. The CDR3 extends over 14 amino acids.

The CDR3: CASSYSPGQGARDEQFF. The chain uses TRBV6-5 and TRBJ2-1; TCRdb calls TRBD1, which cannot be checked without DNA. From germline, CDR1 is MNHEY and CDR2 SVGAGI. This CDR3 spans 17 amino acids.

V gene TRBV20-1 combines with J gene TRBJ1-1; without DNA, the TCRdb call of TRBD1 cannot be checked. This CDR3 has 16 amino acids. Looked up from germline, CDR1 is DFQATT and CDR2 is SNEGSKA (reference sequence). CDR3 amino acids: CSAIDRDRGGGTEAFF.

The gene calls are TRBV30 and TRBJ1-2. Germline lookup yields CDR1 GTSNPN and CDR2 SVGIG (reference sequence). The CDR3 extends over 15 amino acids. This chain's CDR3 is CAWSEKALQGHGYTF.